The 3 T cell receptor beta chains below come from one sample, sequenced in a study of T cells in Graves' hyperthyroidism and ophthalmopathy. The source material, RNA transcripts, was used to amplify TCR beta CDR3 regions. With the HTBI primer set, the TCR CDR3 went through a first round of RT-PCR. TCRdb redid the calling of the multiplex PCR reads with MiXCR, one entry per CDR3 protein. The sample carries about 610,000 distinct CDR3 sequences, more than 45% recorded once. Sequences were obtained from peripheral blood or thyroid tissue (not recorded which). These TCRs come from a woman aged 18-30 years with Graves' hyperthyroidism.

This clonotype was detected a few times. This chain links TRBV5-4 with TRBJ2-7, with 7 bases lining up with TRBD1. In germline, CDR1 is SGHNT, CDR2 YYREEE (reference sequence). The CDR3 is 11 amino acids. The V segment lost 3 bases and the J segment 7 bases; nucleotides outside the gene matches: 1. The CDR3 protein is CASSSDREQYF. The CDR3 nucleotides read TGTGCCAGCAGCTCGGACAGGGAGCAGTACTTC. Filled out from reference TRBV5-4 and TRBJ2-7, the complete variable domain reads ETGVTQSPTHLIKTRGQQVTLRCSSQSGHNTVSWYQQALGQGPQFIFQYYREEENGRGNFPPRFSGLQFPNYSSELNVNALELDDSALYLCASSSDREQYFGPGTRLTVT.

V is TRBV12-3 or TRBV12-4 and J is TRBJ2-1; 9 bases fit TRBD1. With V trimmed by 7 bases and J by 5 bases, 6 bases remained unmatched. This CDR3 comprises 14 residues. The CDR3: CASTRDREHNEQFF. CDR3 nucleotides: TGTGCCAGCACCCGGGACAGGGAGCACAATGAGCAGTTCTTC.

The chain combines TRBV13 with TRBJ2-3; no definite D call. Germline-derived CDR1 and CDR2 are PRHDT and FYEKMQ (reference sequence). This CDR3 region has 13 residues. With 8 bases removed from V and 3 bases from J, the gap between germline ends came to 12 bases. The CDR3 is CASSPPGTDTQYF. The CDR3 DNA reads as TGTGCCAGCTCCCCGCCCGGGACAGATACGCAGTATTTT.